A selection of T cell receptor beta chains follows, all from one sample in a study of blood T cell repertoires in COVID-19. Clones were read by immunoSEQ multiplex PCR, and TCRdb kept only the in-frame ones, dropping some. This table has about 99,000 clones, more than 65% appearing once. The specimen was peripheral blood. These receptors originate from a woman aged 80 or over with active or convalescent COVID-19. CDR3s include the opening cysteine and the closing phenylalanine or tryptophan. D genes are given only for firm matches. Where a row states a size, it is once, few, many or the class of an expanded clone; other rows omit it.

CDR3 protein: CASSPSQGRIYEQYF
CDR3 DNA: TGTGCCAGCTCACCATCACAGGGTCGAATTTACGAGCAGTACTTC
V gene: TRBV18
D gene: NA
J gene: TRBJ2-7
clone size: NA

CDR3 protein: CASSWTSTEEQYF
CDR3 DNA: TGCGCCAGCAGCTGGACTAGCACCGAAGAGCAGTACTTC
V gene: TRBV5-1
D gene: TRBD2
J gene: TRBJ2-7
clone size: NA

CDR3 protein: CASSPRLMETQYF
CDR3 DNA: TGTGCCAGCAGTCCCCGGTTGATGGAGACCCAGTACTTC
V gene: TRBV25-1
D gene: NA
J gene: TRBJ2-5
clone size: NA

CDR3 protein: CASSEGGVRWDF
CDR3 DNA: TGTGCCAGCAGTGAAGGCGGGGTTCGATGGGATTTT
V gene: TRBV6-1
D gene: NA
J gene: TRBJ2-3
clone size: NA

CDR3 protein: CASSFSGDRVDTEAFF
CDR3 DNA: TGTGCCAGCAGTTTTTCCGGGGACAGGGTTGACACTGAAGCTTTCTTT
V gene: TRBV28
D gene: TRBD1
J gene: TRBJ1-1
clone size: NA

CDR3 protein: CASSRGRLEQPQHF
CDR3 DNA: TGTGCCAGCAGCCGGGGGAGGTTGGAGCAGCCCCAGCATTTT
V gene: TRBV5-6
D gene: NA
J gene: TRBJ1-5
clone size: few

CDR3 protein: CASSQPRTSGRGSYNEQFF
CDR3 DNA: TGTGCCAGCAGCCAACCTAGGACTAGCGGGAGAGGGTCCTACAATGAGCAGTTCTTC
V gene: TRBV9
D gene: TRBD2
J gene: TRBJ2-1
clone size: NA

CDR3 protein: CAISESQGADGYTF
CDR3 DNA: TGTGCCATCAGTGAGTCGCAGGGGGCGGATGGCTACACCTTC
V gene: TRBV10-3
D gene: TRBD1
J gene: TRBJ1-2
clone size: NA

CDR3 protein: CASSQESGSYNEQFF
CDR3 DNA: TGCGCCAGCAGCCAAGAGTCCGGCTCCTACAATGAGCAGTTCTTC
V gene: TRBV4-3
D gene: NA
J gene: TRBJ2-1
clone size: few

CDR3 protein: CASSITGGETQYF
CDR3 DNA: TGTGCCAGTAGTATAACAGGGGGGGAGACCCAGTACTTC
V gene: TRBV19
D gene: TRBD1
J gene: TRBJ2-5
clone size: few

CDR3 protein: CASSQLAGAYNEQFF
CDR3 DNA: TGTGCCAGCAGCCAACTAGCGGGAGCCTACAATGAGCAGTTCTTC
V gene: TRBV2
D gene: TRBD2
J gene: TRBJ2-1
clone size: NA

CDR3 protein: CATSDTKQGLSSYNEQFF
CDR3 DNA: TGTGCCACCAGTGATACCAAACAGGGGTTGAGCTCCTACAATGAGCAGTTCTTC
V gene: TRBV24-1
D gene: TRBD1
J gene: TRBJ2-1
clone size: NA